These 4 T cell receptor beta chains were sequenced from one sample in a study of regulatory T cells in long-lasting Graves disease. Building the TCR beta libraries relied on iRepertoire HTBI primers, and CDR3 regions underwent Arm-PCR. TCRdb fed the multiplex PCR reads into MiXCR, producing one record per CDR3 protein. The top ten hold around 19% of the sample, which has hundreds of thousands of distinct CDR3 sequences, approximately 15% seen once. Time point of the sample: newly diagnosed GD, antithyroid drugs for less than 3 months. Researchers made the TCR library from RNA that was extracted from PBMCs. These data were also filed under a second study, of T cells in Graves' hyperthyroidism and ophthalmopathy.

The material sequenced was peripheral blood mononuclear cells (PBMCs), taken at new diagnosis, from a patient treated with antithyroid drugs. The receptor set was obtained from a woman aged 25 to 39 with Graves disease.

This clonotype was seen ten or more times. The rearrangement uses TRBV28 and TRBJ2-1; TRBD2 aligns across 7 bases. The CDR3 is 16 residues long. Germline lookup yields CDR1 MDHEN and CDR2 SYDVKM. With 2 bases clipped from V and 7 bases from J, the junction kept 11 bases outside the gene matches. The CDR3 loop is CASSLVGQGGKNEQFF. The CDR3, as DNA: TGTGCCAGCAGTTTAGTTGGGCAGGGAGGGAAGAATGAGCAGTTCTTC. Full variable domain (missing parts from reference TRBV28 and TRBJ2-1): DVKVTQSSRYLVKRTGEKVFLECVQDMDHENMFWYRQDPGLGLRLIYFSYDVKMKEKGDIPEGYSVSREKKERFSLILESASTNQTSMYLCASSLVGQGGKNEQFFGPGTRLTVL.

Only a few counts were recorded for this clonotype. The rearrangement links TRBV3-1 to TRBJ2-5, with TRBD1 matching over 9 bases. CDR1 and CDR2 from the germline V gene are LGHDT and YNNKEL (reference sequence). There are 14 residues in the CDR3. Trimming cost V 2 bases and J 4 bases; bases outside gene matches: 2. CDR3 DNA: TGTGCCAGCAGCCAAAACAGGGGGCGAGAGACCCAGTACTTC. It translates to CASSQNRGRETQYF.

This clonotype was counted only a few times. The rearrangement uses TRBV30 and TRBJ2-1; maybe TRBD2 (5 bases). The CDR3 runs to 13 residues. In germline, CDR1 is GTSNPN, CDR2 SVGIG (reference sequence). The V end lost 5 bases, the J end lost 6 bases, and 14 bases lay between the germline ends. DNA of the CDR3: TGTGCCTGGTCTAGCTACCTCGTCAATGAGCAGTTCTTC. It encodes CAWSSYLVNEQFF.

Points on this clonotype: The germline gene is not matched at one end of the junction; a read error may be the cause. The chain carries TRBV19 and TRBJ2-1; TRBD2 is a possible D gene (5 bases). The CDR3 is 13 amino acids. CDR1 is LNHDA and CDR2 is SQIVND in the germline V gene (reference sequence). The CDR3 DNA follows: TGTGCCAGTAGTATAGTCGGCCCCGGGGAGCAGCTCTTC. Translated: CASSIVGPGEQLF.